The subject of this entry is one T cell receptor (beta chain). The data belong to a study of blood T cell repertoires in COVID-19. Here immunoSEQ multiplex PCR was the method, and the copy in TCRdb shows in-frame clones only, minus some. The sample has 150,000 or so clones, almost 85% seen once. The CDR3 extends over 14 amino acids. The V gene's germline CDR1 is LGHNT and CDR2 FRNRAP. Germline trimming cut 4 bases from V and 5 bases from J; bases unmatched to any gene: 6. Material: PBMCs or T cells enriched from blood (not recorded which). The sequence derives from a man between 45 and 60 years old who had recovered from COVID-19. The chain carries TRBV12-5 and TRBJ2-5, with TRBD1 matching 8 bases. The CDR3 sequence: CASGSGQGSETQYF. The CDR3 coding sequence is TGTGCTAGTGGTTCAGGACAGGGCAGCGAGACCCAGTACTTC.